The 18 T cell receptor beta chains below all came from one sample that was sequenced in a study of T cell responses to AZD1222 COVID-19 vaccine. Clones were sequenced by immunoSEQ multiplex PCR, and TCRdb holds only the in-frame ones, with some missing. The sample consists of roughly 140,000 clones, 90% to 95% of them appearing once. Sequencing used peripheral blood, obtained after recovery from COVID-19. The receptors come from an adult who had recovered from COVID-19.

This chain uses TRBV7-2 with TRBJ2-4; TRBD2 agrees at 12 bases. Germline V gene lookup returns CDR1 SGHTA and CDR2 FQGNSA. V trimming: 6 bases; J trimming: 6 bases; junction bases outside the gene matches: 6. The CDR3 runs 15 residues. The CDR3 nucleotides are TGTGCCAGCAGTAGACTAGCGGGAGTCGGAAACATTCAGTACTTC. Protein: CASSRLAGVGNIQYF.

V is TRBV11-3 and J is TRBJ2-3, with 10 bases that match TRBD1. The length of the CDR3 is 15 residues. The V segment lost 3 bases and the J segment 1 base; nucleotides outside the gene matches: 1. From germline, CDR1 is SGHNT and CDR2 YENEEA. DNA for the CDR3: TGTGCCAGCAGCTTTGGGACAGGGGGCACAGATACGCAGTATTTT. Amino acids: CASSFGTGGTDTQYF.

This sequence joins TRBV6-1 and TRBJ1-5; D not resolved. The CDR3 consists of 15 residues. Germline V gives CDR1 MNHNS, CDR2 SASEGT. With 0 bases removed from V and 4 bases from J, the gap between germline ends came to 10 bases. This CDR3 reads CASSEAGGGNQPQHF. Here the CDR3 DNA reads TGTGCCAGCAGTGAAGCTGGTGGAGGGAATCAGCCCCAGCATTTT.

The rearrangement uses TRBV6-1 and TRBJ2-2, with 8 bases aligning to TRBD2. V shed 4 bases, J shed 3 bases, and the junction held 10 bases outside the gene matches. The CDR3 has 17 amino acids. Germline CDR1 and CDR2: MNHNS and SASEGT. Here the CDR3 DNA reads TGTGCCAGCAGTGTTCGTTCTCTTAGCGGGGACACCGGGGAGCTGTTTTTT. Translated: CASSVRSLSGDTGELFF.

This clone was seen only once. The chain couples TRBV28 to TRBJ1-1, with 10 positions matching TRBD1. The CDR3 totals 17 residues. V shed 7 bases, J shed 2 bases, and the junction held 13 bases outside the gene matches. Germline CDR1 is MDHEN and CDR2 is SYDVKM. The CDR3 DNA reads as TGTGCCAGCATGTTACTCTACGGGACAGGGGTAAACACTGAAGCTTTCTTT. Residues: CASMLLYGTGVNTEAFF.

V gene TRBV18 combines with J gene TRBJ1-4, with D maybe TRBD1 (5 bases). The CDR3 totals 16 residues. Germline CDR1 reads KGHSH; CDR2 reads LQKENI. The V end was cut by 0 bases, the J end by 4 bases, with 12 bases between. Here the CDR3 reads CASSPPEGVGNEKLFF. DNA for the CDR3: TGTGCCAGCTCACCACCCGAAGGGGTGGGTAATGAAAAACTGTTTTTT.

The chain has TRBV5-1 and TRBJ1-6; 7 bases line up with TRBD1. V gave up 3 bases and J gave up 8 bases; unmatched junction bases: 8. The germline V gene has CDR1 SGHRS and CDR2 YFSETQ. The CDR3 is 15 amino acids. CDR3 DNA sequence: TGCGCCAGCAGCTACGGGACAGTTCAAGATTCACCCCTCCACTTT. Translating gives CASSYGTVQDSPLHF.

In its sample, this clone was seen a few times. The CDR3 sequence: CSVLGSYEQYF. In DNA, the CDR3 is TGCAGTGTGCTTGGGAGCTACGAGCAGTACTTC. The V call is TRBV20-1, the J call TRBJ2-7; maybe TRBD2 (5 bases). The CDR3 runs 11 residues. Germline V gene sequence: CDR1 DFQATT, CDR2 SNEGSKA (reference sequence). Trimming removed 7 bases from V and 3 bases from J, with 10 bases in between.

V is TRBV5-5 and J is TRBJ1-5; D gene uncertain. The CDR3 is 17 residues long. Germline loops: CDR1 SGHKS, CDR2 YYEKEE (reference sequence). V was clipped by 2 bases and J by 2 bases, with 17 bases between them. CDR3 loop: CASSLLVQARGNQPQHF. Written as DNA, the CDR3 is TGTGCCAGCAGCTTATTAGTGCAGGCGCGGGGCAATCAGCCCCAGCATTTT.

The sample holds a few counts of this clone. The CDR3, as DNA: TGTGCCAGCAGTATTGTACGGGGGGGCAATCAGCCCCAGCATTTT. It codes for CASSIVRGGNQPQHF. V and J are TRBV27 and TRBJ1-5; TRBD1 might be the D (5 bases). Germline CDR1 MNHEY, CDR2 SMNVEV (reference sequence). V gave up 5 bases and J gave up 2 bases, with 13 bases separating them. CDR3 length: 15 residues.

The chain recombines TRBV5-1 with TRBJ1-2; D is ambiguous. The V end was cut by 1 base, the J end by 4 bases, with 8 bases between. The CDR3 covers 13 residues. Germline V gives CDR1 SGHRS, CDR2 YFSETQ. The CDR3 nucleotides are TGCGCCAGCAGCTTGAGCACAGCCTATGGCTACACCTTC. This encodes CASSLSTAYGYTF.

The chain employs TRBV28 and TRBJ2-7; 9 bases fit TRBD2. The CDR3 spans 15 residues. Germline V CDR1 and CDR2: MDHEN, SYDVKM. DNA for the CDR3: TGTTGCACAAGTGGGGGCGGGAGGGCCGCGTACGAGCAGTACTTC. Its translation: CCTSGGGRAAYEQYF.

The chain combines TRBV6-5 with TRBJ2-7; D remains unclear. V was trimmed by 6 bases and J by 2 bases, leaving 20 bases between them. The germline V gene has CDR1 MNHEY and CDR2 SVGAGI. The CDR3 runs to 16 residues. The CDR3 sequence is CASSYAFAKGTYEQYF. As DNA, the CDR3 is TGTGCCAGCAGCTACGCGTTCGCCAAGGGAACCTACGAGCAGTACTTC.

The CDR3 loop reads CASKSQITDTQYF. The CDR3 DNA follows: TGTGCCAGTAAGTCACAGATCACAGATACGCAGTATTTT. The chain has TRBV19 and TRBJ2-3, with D unclear. CDR3 length: 13 amino acids. V was pared by 7 bases and J by 2 bases, with 10 bases between. Germline CDR1 is LNHDA and CDR2 is SQIVND (reference sequence).

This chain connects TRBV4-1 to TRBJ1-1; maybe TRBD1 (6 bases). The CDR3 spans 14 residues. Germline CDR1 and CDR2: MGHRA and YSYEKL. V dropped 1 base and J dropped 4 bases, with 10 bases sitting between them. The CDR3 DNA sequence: TGCGCCAGCAGCCAAGTCGGGGGGCCCACTGAAGCTTTCTTT. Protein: CASSQVGGPTEAFF.

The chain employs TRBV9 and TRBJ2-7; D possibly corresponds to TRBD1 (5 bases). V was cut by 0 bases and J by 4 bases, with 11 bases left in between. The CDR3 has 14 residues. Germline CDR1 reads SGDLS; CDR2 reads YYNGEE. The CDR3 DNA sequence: TGTGCCAGCAGCGTAGCTGCTAGGGGATACGAGCAGTACTTC. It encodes CASSVAARGYEQYF.

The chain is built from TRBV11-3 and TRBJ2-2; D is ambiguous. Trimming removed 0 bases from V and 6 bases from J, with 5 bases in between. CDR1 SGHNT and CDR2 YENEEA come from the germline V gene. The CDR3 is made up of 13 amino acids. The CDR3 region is CASSLDQPGELFF. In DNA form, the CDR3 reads TGTGCCAGCAGCTTAGATCAGCCCGGGGAGCTGTTTTTT.

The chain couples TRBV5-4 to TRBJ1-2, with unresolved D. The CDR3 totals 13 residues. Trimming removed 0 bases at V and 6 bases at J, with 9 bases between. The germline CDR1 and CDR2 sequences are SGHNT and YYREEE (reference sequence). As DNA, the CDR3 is TGTGCCAGCAGCTTGGGTAGGGCTAATGGCTACACCTTC. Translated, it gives CASSLGRANGYTF.